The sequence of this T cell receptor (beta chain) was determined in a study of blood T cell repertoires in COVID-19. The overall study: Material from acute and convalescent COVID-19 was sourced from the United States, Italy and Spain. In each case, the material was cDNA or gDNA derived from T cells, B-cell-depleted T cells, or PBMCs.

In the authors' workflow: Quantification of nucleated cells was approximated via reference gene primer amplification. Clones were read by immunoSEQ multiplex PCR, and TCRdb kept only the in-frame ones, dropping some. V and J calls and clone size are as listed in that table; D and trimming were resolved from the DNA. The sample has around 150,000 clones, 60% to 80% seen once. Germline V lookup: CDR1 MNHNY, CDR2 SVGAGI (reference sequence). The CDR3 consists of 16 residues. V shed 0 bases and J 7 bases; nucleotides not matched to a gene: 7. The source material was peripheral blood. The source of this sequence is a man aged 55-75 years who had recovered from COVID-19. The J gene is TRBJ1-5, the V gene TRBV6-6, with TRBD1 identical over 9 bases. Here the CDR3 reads CASSYSGQGGVQPQHF. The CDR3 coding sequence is TGTGCCAGCAGTTACTCGGGACAGGGCGGTGTGCAGCCCCAGCATTTT.